This T cell receptor beta chain was captured in a study of shared clonotypes between healthy human individuals. CDR3 length equals 14 residues. Germline V lookup: CDR1 ENHRY, CDR2 SYGVKD. The J segment lost 5 bases and the V segment lost 7 bases, leaving 5 bases of the junction unmatched. TCRdb's copy holds only in-frame clones and misses some; the assay was immunoSEQ multiplex PCR. The sample has nearly 750,000 clones, roughly two thirds seen once. The source material was memory CD4+ T cells sorted from blood. The subset is: CD45RA-negative fraction. The origin of this receptor is a woman between 25 and 40 years old in good health. V gene TRBV10-3 combines with J gene TRBJ1-5; 10 bases line up with TRBD1. Here the CDR3 DNA reads TGTGCCATCAAGGGACAGGGGACGTATCAGCCCCAGCATTTT. This translates into CAIKGQGTYQPQHF.